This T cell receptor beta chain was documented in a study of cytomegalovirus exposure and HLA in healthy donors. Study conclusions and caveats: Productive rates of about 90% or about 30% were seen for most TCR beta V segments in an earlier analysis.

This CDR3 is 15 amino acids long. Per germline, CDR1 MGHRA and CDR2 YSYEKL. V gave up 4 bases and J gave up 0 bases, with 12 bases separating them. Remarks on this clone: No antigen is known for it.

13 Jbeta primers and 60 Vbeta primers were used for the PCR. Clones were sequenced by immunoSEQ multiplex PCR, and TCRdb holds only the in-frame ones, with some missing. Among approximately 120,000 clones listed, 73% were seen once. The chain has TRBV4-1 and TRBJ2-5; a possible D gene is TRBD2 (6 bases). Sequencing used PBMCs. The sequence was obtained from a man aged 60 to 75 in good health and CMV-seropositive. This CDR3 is CASSRFGGDQETQYF. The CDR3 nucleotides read TGCGCCAGCAGCCGGTTCGGCGGGGACCAAGAGACCCAGTACTTC.